These 11 T cell receptor beta chains originate from one sample sequenced in a study of long-term antiretroviral therapy in people with HIV. Investigators performed immunoSEQ version v3.0 at survey level. Data came from immunoSEQ multiplex PCR; TCRdb stores just in-frame clones and leaves some out. Altogether tens of thousands of clones are present, approximately 97% being singletons, with the ten largest covering approximately 2.9%. This material consisted of unsorted PBMCs, taken 6.9 years after starting antiretroviral therapy. The receptors were gathered from a man younger than 40 with HIV.

This sequence joins TRBV6-5 and TRBJ1-6, with 7 bases fitting TRBD1. Germline V CDR1 and CDR2: MNHEY, SVGAGI. CDR3 size: 14 residues. The junction had 3 bases not matched to a gene; V was cut back by 2 bases and J by 8 bases. This CDR3 is CASSYKGGYSPLHF. In nucleotides, the CDR3 is TGTGCCAGCAGTTACAAAGGGGGCTATTCACCCCTCCACTTT.

The chain has TRBV7-2 and TRBJ2-1, with TRBD2 identical over 8 bases. The J segment lost 5 bases and the V segment lost 5 bases, leaving 8 bases of the junction unmatched. The CDR3 has 15 residues. Germline values: CDR1 SGHTA, CDR2 FQGNSA. This CDR3 reads CASSPSGLGNNEQFF. CDR3 DNA sequence: TGTGCCAGCAGCCCGTCGGGACTAGGTAACAATGAGCAGTTCTTC.

The rearrangement links TRBV9 to TRBJ1-2, with 11 bases matching TRBD1. Germline CDR1 is SGDLS and CDR2 is YYNGEE. V gave up 0 bases and J gave up 7 bases; unmatched junction bases: 11. The CDR3 is made up of 17 amino acids. CDR3 sequence: CASSVVDRGPLDGGYTF. The CDR3 bases are TGTGCCAGCAGCGTAGTGGACAGGGGGCCCCTTGACGGTGGCTACACCTTC. Supplemented by reference TRBV9 and TRBJ1-2, the full variable domain reads DSGVTQTPKHLITATGQRVTLRCSPRSGDLSVYWYQQSLDQGLQFLIQYYNGEERAKGNILERFSAQQFPDLHSELNLSSLELGDSALYFCASSVVDRGPLDGGYTFGSGTRLTVV.

J is TRBJ2-7 and V is TRBV9, with 9 bases that match TRBD2. Germline V gene data show CDR1 as SGDLS and CDR2 as YYNGEE. This CDR3 contains 15 residues. After removal of 3 bases from V and 3 bases from J, the junction contained 7 bases not matched to a gene. DNA of the CDR3: TGTGCCAGCAGCGAAGCGGGGGGAAGGAACTACGAGCAGTACTTC. This translates into CASSEAGGRNYEQYF.

This sequence joins TRBV6-6 and TRBJ2-2, with 7 nucleotides matching TRBD2. Germline V gives CDR1 MNHNY, CDR2 SVGAGI (reference sequence). The CDR3 has 15 amino acids. Losses at the gene ends were 3 bases for V and 3 bases for J; bases not matched to a gene: 4. The CDR3: CASSYAGVHTGELFF. For the CDR3, the DNA is TGTGCCAGCAGTTATGCGGGGGTGCACACCGGGGAGCTGTTTTTT.

This chain connects TRBV13 to TRBJ2-1, with 8 bases identical to TRBD2. The CDR3 is 17 amino acids. With V trimmed by 1 base and J by 1 base, 6 bases remained unmatched. Per germline, CDR1 PRHDT and CDR2 FYEKMQ (reference sequence). The CDR3 sequence: CASSLALAGDSYNEQFF. The CDR3 bases are TGTGCCAGCAGCTTAGCGCTAGCGGGCGATTCCTACAATGAGCAGTTCTTC. Full variable domain (remainder filled in from reference TRBV13 and TRBJ2-1): AAGVIQSPRHLIKEKRETATLKCYPIPRHDTVYWYQQGPGQDPQFLISFYEKMQSDKGSIPDRFSAQQFSDYHSELNMSSLELGDSALYFCASSLALAGDSYNEQFFGPGTRLTVL.

The gene calls are TRBV4-2 and TRBJ2-7; 12 bases line up with TRBD2. V trimming: 1 base; J trimming: 7 bases; junction bases outside the gene matches: 2. The germline CDR1 and CDR2 sequences are LGHNA and YNFKEQ. CDR3 length: 14 residues. CDR3 protein: CASSQGLAGEEQYF. CDR3 DNA: TGTGCCAGCAGCCAAGGACTAGCGGGAGAAGAGCAGTACTTC.

The gene calls are TRBV7-2 and TRBJ2-3; D gene ambiguous. Trimming stripped 0 bases from V and 4 bases from J, with 5 bases between. The CDR3 is made up of 13 amino acids. Germline V CDR1 and CDR2: SGHTA, FQGNSA. CDR3 in amino acids: CASSLAGSDTQYF. CDR3 nucleotide sequence: TGTGCCAGCAGCTTAGCCGGATCAGATACGCAGTATTTT.

The genes are TRBV9 and TRBJ2-6; TRBD2 aligns across 8 bases. Trimming took 4 bases from V and 0 from J; bases not matched to a gene: 9. CDR1 is SGDLS, CDR2 YYNGEE, per germline. The CDR3 consists of 18 residues. The CDR3 region has the DNA TGTGCCAGCAGCCCCCTACTAGCGGAAAGCTCTGGGGCCAACGTCCTGACTTTC. Translating it yields CASSPLLAESSGANVLTF.

CDR3 amino acids: CASSGLAGVGTGELFF. The CDR3 bases are TGTGCCAGCAGTGGACTAGCGGGAGTAGGAACCGGGGAGCTGTTTTTT. This chain joins TRBV9 and TRBJ2-2, with TRBD2 identical over 13 bases. CDR1 SGDLS and CDR2 YYNGEE come from the germline V gene. The CDR3 length is 16 residues. The trim removed 5 bases at V and 5 bases at J, leaving 6 bases unmatched.

The chain carries TRBV7-6 and TRBJ2-7; possibly TRBD2 for D (5 bases). Germline CDR1 SGHVS, CDR2 FNYEAQ. This CDR3 has 18 residues. V was shortened by 1 base and J by 0 bases, with 19 bases between the two germline ends. The CDR3 is CASSLVAGRAVSSYEQYF. The CDR3 region has the DNA TGTGCCAGCAGCTTAGTCGCCGGGCGGGCGGTGAGCTCCTACGAGCAGTACTTC. Full variable domain (missing parts from reference TRBV7-6 and TRBJ2-7): GAGVSQSPRYKVTKRGQDVALRCDPISGHVSLYWYRQALGQGPEFLTYFNYEAQQDKSGLPNDRFSAERPEGSISTLTIQRTEQRDSAMYRCASSLVAGRAVSSYEQYFGPGTRLTVT.